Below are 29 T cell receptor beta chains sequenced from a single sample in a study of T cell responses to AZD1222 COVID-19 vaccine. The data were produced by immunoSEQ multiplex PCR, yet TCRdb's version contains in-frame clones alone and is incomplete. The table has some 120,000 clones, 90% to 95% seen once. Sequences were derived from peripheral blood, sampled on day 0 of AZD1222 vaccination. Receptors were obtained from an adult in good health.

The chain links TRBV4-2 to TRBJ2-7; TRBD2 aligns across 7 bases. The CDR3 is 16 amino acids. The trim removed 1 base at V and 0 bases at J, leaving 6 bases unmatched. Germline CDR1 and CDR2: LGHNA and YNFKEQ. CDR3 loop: CASSQGTSVPSYEQYF. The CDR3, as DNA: TGTGCCAGCAGCCAAGGAACTAGCGTGCCCTCCTACGAGCAGTACTTC.

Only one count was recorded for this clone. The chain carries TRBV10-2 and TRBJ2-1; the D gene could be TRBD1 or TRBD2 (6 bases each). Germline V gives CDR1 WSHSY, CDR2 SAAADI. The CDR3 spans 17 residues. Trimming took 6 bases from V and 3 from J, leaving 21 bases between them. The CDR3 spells CASRSPARRGDYNEQFF. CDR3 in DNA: TGCGCCAGCAGATCCCCAGCGAGGAGGGGGGACTACAATGAGCAGTTCTTC.

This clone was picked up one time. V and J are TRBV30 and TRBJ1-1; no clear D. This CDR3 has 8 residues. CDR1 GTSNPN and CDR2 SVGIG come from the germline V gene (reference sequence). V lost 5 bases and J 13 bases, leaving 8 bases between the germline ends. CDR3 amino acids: CAWGEVFF. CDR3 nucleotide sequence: TGTGCCTGGGGCGAGGTTTTCTTT.

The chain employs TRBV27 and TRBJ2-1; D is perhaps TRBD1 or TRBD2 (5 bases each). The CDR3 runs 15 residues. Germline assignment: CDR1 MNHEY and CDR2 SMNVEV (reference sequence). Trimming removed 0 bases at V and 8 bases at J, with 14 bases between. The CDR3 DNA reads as TGTGCCAGCAGTTTATCCCCGGGGCAGGGCGATGAGCAGTTCTTC. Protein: CASSLSPGQGDEQFF.

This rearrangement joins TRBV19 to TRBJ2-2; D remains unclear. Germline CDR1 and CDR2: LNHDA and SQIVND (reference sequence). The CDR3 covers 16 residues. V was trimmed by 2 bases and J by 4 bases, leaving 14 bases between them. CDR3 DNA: TGTGCCAGTAGTATACTAATACCCACTACCACCGGGGAGCTGTTTTTT. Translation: CASSILIPTTTGELFF.

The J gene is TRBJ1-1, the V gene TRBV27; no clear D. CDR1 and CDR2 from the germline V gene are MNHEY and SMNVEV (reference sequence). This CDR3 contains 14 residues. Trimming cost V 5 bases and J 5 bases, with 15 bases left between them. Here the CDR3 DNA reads TGTGCCAGCAGTCCCCGGTTTTCGGGAACTGAAGCTTTCTTT. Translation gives CASSPRFSGTEAFF.

The DNA of the CDR3 is TGCGCCAGCAGCTTGCTGAATAGCGGGAGCTCCTACAATGAGCAGTTCTTC. This codes for CASSLLNSGSSYNEQFF. The chain couples TRBV5-1 to TRBJ2-1; 9 bases map to TRBD2. The CDR3 has 17 residues. V shed 1 base, J shed 0 bases, and the junction held 5 bases outside the gene matches. CDR1 and CDR2 (germline): SGHRS, YFSETQ.

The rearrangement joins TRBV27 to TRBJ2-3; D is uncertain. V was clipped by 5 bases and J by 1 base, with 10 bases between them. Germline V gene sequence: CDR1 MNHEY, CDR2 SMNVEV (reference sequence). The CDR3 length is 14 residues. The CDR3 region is CASSSSSRTDTQYF. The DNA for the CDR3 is TGTGCCAGCAGTAGCTCAAGTCGCACAGATACGCAGTATTTT.

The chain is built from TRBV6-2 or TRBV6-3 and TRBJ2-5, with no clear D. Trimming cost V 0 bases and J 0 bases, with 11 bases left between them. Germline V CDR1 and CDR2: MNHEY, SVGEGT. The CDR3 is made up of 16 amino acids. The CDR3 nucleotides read TGTGCCAGCAGTTACTCCCTTGACGGAGACCAAGAGACCCAGTACTTC. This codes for CASSYSLDGDQETQYF.

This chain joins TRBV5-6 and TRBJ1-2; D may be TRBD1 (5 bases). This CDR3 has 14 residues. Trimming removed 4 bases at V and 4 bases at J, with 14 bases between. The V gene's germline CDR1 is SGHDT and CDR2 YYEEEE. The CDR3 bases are TGTGCCAGCAGCCCGGGACCGTCCGGCTATGGCTACACCTTC. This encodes CASSPGPSGYGYTF.

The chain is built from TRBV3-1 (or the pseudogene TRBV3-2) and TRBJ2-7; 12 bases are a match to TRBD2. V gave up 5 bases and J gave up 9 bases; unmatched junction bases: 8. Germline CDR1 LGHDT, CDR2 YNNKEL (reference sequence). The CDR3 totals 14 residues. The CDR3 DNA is TGTGCCAGCAGCGCGGGACTAGCGGGTAACAGGCAGTACTTC. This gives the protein CASSAGLAGNRQYF.

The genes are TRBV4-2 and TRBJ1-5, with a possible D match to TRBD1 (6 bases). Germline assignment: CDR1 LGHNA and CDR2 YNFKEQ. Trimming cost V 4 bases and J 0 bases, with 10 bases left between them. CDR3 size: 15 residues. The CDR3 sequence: CASSPNRASNQPQHF. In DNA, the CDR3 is TGTGCCAGCAGCCCCAACAGGGCTAGCAATCAGCCCCAGCATTTT.

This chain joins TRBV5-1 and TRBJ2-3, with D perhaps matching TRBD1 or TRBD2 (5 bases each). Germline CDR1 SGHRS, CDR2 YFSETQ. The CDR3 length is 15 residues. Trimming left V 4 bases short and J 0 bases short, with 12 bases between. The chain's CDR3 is CASSDGTPSTDTQYF. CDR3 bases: TGCGCCAGCAGCGACGGGACCCCCAGCACAGATACGCAGTATTTT.

The CDR3: CASSLDGYGNQPQHF. In DNA, the CDR3 is TGCGCCAGCAGCTTGGACGGGTATGGCAATCAGCCCCAGCATTTT. The chain carries TRBV5-1 and TRBJ1-5; no firm D call. Germline V lookup: CDR1 SGHRS, CDR2 YFSETQ. CDR3 size: 15 residues. The V gene lost 0 bases and the J gene lost 2 bases, with 9 bases spanning the gap. The full variable domain, its missing parts supplied by reference TRBV5-1 and TRBJ1-5, is KAGVTQTPRYLIKTRGQQVTLSCSPISGHRSVSWYQQTPGQGLQFLFEYFSETQRNKGNFPGRFSGRQFSNSRSEMNVSTLELGDSALYLCASSLDGYGNQPQHFGDGTRLSIL.

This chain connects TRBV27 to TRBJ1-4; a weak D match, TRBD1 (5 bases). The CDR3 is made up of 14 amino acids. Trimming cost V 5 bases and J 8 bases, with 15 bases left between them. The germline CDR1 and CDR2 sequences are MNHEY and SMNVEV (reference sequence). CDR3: CASSTRQNREKLFF. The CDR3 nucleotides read TGTGCCAGCAGTACCCGACAGAACCGGGAAAAACTGTTTTTT.

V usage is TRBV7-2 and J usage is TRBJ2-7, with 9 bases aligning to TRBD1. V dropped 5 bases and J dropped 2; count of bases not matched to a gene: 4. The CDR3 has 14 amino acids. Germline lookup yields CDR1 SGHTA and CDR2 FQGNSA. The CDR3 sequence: CASSADRGAYEQYF. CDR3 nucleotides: TGTGCCAGCAGCGCCGACAGGGGGGCCTACGAGCAGTACTTC.

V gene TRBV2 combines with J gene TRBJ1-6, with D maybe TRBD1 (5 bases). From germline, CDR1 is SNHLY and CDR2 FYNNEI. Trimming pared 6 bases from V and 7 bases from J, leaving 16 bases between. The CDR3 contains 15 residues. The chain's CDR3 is CASRTGTVSNSPLHF. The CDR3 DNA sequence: TGTGCCAGCAGGACCGGGACTGTCTCGAATTCACCCCTCCACTTT.

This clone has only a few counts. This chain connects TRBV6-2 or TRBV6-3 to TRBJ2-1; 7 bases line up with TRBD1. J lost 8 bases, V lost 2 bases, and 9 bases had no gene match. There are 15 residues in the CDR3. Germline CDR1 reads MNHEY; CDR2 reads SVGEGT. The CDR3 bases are TGTGCCAGCAGTTACCCTACGACAGGGAGAGATGAGCAGTTCTTC. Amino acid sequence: CASSYPTTGRDEQFF.

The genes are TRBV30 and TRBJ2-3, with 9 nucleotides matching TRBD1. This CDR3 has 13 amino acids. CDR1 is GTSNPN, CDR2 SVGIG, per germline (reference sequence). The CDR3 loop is CGTADRGTDTQYF. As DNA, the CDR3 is TGTGGAACTGCCGACAGGGGGACAGATACGCAGTATTTT. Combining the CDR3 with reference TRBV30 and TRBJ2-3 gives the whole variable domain SQTIHQWPATLVQPVGSPLSLECTVEGTSNPNLYWYRQAAGRGLQLLFYSVGIGQISSEVPQNLSASRPQDRQFILSSKKLLLSDSGFYLCGTADRGTDTQYFGPGTRLTVL.

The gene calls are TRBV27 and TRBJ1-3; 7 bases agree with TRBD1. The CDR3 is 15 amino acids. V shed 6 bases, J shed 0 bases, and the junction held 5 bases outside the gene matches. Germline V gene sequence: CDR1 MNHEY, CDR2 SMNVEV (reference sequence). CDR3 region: CASRGTALSGNTIYF. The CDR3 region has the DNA TGTGCCAGCAGAGGGACAGCGCTCTCTGGAAACACCATATATTTT.

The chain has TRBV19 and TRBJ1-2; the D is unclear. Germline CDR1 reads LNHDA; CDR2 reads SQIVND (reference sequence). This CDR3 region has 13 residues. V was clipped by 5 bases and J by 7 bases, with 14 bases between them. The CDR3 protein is CASSPRRTAGYTF. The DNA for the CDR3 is TGTGCCAGTAGTCCCCGGAGAACCGCTGGCTACACCTTC.

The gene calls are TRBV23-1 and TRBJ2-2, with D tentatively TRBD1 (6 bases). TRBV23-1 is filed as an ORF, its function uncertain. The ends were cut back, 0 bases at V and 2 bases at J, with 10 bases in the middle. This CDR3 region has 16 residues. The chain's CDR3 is CASSQSEDRNTGELFF. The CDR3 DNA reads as TGCGCCAGCAGTCAATCGGAGGACAGAAACACCGGGGAGCTGTTTTTT.

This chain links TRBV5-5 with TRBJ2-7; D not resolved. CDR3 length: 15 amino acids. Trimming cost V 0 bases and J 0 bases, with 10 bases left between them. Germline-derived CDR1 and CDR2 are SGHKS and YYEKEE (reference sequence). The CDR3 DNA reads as TGTGCCAGCAGCTTGGGGCTGGCCAGCTCCTACGAGCAGTACTTC. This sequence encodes CASSLGLASSYEQYF.

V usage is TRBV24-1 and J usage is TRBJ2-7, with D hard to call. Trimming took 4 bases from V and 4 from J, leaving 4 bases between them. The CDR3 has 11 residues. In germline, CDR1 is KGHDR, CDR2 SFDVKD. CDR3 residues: CATSDGYEQYF. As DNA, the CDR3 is TGTGCCACCAGTGACGGATACGAGCAGTACTTC.

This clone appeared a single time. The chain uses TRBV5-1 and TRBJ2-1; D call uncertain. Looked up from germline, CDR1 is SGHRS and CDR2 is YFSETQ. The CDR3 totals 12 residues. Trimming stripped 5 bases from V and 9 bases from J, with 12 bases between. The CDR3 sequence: CASRSEDVEQFF. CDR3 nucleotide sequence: TGCGCCAGCAGATCTGAAGATGTTGAGCAGTTCTTC.

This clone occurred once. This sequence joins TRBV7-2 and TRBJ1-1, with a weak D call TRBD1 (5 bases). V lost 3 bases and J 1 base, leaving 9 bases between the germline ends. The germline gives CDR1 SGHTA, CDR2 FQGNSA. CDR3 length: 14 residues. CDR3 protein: CASSFWGSNTEAFF. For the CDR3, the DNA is TGTGCCAGCAGCTTCTGGGGGTCGAACACTGAAGCTTTCTTT.

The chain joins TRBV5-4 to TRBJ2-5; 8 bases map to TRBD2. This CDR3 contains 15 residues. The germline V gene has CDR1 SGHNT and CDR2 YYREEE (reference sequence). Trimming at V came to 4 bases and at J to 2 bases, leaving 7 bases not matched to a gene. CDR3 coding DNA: TGTGCCAGCAGCGGTTCGGGAGGGGATCAAGAGACCCAGTACTTC. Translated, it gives CASSGSGGDQETQYF.

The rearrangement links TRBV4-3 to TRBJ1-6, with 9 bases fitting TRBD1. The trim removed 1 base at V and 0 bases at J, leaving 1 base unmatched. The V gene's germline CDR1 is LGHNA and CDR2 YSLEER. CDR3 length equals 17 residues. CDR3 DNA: TGCGCCAGCAGCCAAGTGGACAGGGGCTCCTATAATTCACCCCTCCACTTT. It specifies CASSQVDRGSYNSPLHF.

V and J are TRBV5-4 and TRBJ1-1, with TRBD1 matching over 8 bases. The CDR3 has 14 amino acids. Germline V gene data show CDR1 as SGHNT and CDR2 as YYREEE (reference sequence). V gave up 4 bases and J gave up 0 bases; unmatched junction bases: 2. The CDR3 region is CASSGGQVNTEAFF. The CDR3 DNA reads TGTGCCAGCAGCGGGGGACAGGTGAACACTGAAGCTTTCTTT.